This TCR beta chain was observed in a study of cytomegalovirus exposure and HLA in healthy donors. Findings and caveats of the study: Most TCRs appeared rarely, but some public TCRs recurred in many donors. In vitro confirmation showed a few CMV-associated chains to be CMV antigen specific. A later analysis by the authors found several of the most significant clusters apparently linked to common viral pathogens.

With 1 base clipped from V and 1 base from J, the junction kept 0 bases outside the gene matches. This CDR3 spans 15 amino acids. Germline CDR1 and CDR2: LGHNA and YSLEER. Points on this clone: Its antigen is unidentified.

Primers included in the PCR were 60 Vbeta and 13 Jbeta primers. TCRdb's table, derived via immunoSEQ multiplex PCR, lists solely in-frame clones and lacks some. In the table there are around 90,000 clones, about four fifths of which are singletons. The sequencing input was PBMCs. This TCR came from a human donor in good health. V and J are TRBV4-3 and TRBJ2-5, with 10 bases identical to TRBD2. The CDR3 reads CASSQGLAGQETQYF. Written as DNA, the CDR3 is TGCGCCAGCAGCCAAGGACTAGCGGGCCAAGAGACCCAGTACTTC.